Described below is a single TCR beta chain sequence and its context. The sample carries other DNA sequences with the same CDR3. The sample comes from a study of blood T cell repertoires in COVID-19. Study-level information: The study drew acute and convalescent COVID-19 samples from the United States, Italy and Spain. T cells, B-cell-depleted T cells, or PBMCs supplied cDNA or gDNA.

Original handling: It was from reference gene primer amplification that nucleated cell counts were estimated. Sequenced by immunoSEQ multiplex PCR; TCRdb stores in-frame clones only, minus some. V and J calls plus clone size are reproduced from that table; the DNA served to infer D and trimming. The sample includes roughly 70,000 clones, more than 60% of them seen just once. The V end was cut by 2 bases, the J end by 7 bases, with 8 bases between. CDR1 and CDR2 from the germline V gene are MGHDK and SYGVNS. The CDR3 runs 12 residues. Material: peripheral blood. The genes are TRBV25-1 and TRBJ1-2, with a tentative D call TRBD1 (5 bases). The TCR sequence derives from a man between 60 and 75 years old with acute or convalescent COVID-19. The CDR3 spells CASSEGGGGYTF. The CDR3 nucleotides are TGTGCCAGCAGTGAAGGGGGGGGTGGCTACACCTTC.